This entry is about one TCR beta chain. Its antigen remains unidentified. This specimen comes from a study of OX40 agonist ivuxolimab in advanced cancers. Across the whole study: Patients received intravenous ivuxolimab every 2 weeks at 0.01 to 10 mg/kg. Averaging roughly 60 years in age, with a range of about 20 to 90, the cohort was about 86% male. General study results and limits: Normalized expansion of T-cell clones was also low for some nonresponders.

Some clones are missing from TCRdb's copy, which holds only in-frame ones; the method was immunoSEQ multiplex PCR. Here the sample spans about 25,000 clones, roughly 85% being singletons. This CDR3 is 13 amino acids long. Germline values: CDR1 MDHEN, CDR2 SYDVKM. Between the trimmed V and J ends, which lost 5 bases and 6 bases, there was a span of 11 bases. The sequence derives from an adult with an advanced solid tumor such as melanoma, head and neck, liver or kidney cancer. The chain couples TRBV28 to TRBJ2-1; the D gene is possibly TRBD2 (7 bases). The sample consisted of CD4+ or CD8+ T cells sorted from blood, taken in a trial of the OX40 agonist ivuxolimab. The CDR3 DNA reads as TGTGCCAGCAGTCTACGGGGGGCCAATGAGCAGTTCTTC. This gives the protein CASSLRGANEQFF. Complete variable domain (other parts from reference TRBV28 and TRBJ2-1): DVKVTQSSRYLVKRTGEKVFLECVQDMDHENMFWYRQDPGLGLRLIYFSYDVKMKEKGDIPEGYSVSREKKERFSLILESASTNQTSMYLCASSLRGANEQFFGPGTRLTVL.